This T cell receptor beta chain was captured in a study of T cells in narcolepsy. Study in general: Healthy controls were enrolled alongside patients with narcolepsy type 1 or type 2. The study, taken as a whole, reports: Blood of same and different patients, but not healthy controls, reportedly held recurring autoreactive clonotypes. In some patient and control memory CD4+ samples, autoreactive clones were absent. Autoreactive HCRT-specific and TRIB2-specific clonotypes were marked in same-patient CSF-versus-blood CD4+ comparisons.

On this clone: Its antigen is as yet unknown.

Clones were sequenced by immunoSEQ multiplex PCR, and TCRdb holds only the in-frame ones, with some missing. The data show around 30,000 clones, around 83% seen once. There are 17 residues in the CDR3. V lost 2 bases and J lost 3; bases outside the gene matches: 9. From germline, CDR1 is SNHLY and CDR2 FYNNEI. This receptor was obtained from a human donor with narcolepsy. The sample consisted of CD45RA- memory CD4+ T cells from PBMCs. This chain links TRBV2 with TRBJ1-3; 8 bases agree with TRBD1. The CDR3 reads CASSERLTGDFGNTIYF. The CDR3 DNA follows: TGTGCCAGCAGTGAACGCTTGACAGGGGACTTTGGAAACACCATATATTTT.